Listed here are 25 T cell receptor beta chains from one sample, sequenced in a study of regulatory T cells in long-lasting Graves disease. Combining iRepertoire HTBI primers with Arm-PCR of CDR3 regions, the authors built TCR beta libraries. TCRdb called the multiplex PCR reads again in MiXCR, with one record for every CDR3 protein. The table records nearly 350,000 distinct CDR3 sequences, around a fifth of them present only once. Time point given: persistent/refractory GD, antithyroid drugs over 5 years with positive TRAb. From PBMCs, RNA was extracted and then used to make the TCR library. Material: peripheral blood mononuclear cells (PBMCs), obtained when the disease was refractory, from a patient treated with antithyroid drugs. These TCRs come from a female donor with Graves disease.

This clonotype was found many times. The chain has TRBV6-1 and TRBJ1-4, with TRBD1 matching over 9 bases. The CDR3 loop spans 15 amino acids. Trimming cost V 7 bases and J 8 bases; bases outside gene matches: 11. The germline V gene has CDR1 MNHNS and CDR2 SASEGT. Here the CDR3 DNA reads TGTGCCAGCATATACTCGGGACAGGGACACGAAAAACTGTTTTTT. It yields the protein CASIYSGQGHEKLFF.

This clonotype was counted at least ten times. The chain combines TRBV18 with TRBJ1-1; 7 nucleotides match TRBD1. In germline, CDR1 is KGHSH, CDR2 LQKENI. This CDR3 comprises 12 residues. V lost 2 bases, J lost 8 bases, and 2 bases stayed unmatched. As DNA, the CDR3 is TGTGCCAGCTCACCAAGGGACAGAGAAGCTTTCTTT. Protein: CASSPRDREAFF.

This clonotype appeared many times. V gene TRBV20-1 combines with J gene TRBJ2-4, with 8 bases that match TRBD1. CDR1 and CDR2 from the germline V gene are DFQATT and SNEGSKA (reference sequence). The CDR3 totals 13 residues. V shed 7 bases and J 4 bases; nucleotides not matched to a gene: 6. CDR3 in DNA: TGCAGTGTTGCAGGGGGCGCGAAAAACATTCAGTACTTC. It is translated as CSVAGGAKNIQYF.

This clonotype has a single count. The chain is built from TRBV28 and TRBJ2-4, with D tentatively TRBD2 (5 bases). This CDR3 region has 12 residues. Between the trimmed V and J ends, which lost 8 bases and 8 bases, there was a span of 13 bases. Germline assignment: CDR1 MDHEN and CDR2 SYDVKM. DNA of the CDR3: TGTGCCAGCGGAGTGATCGGGGACATTCAGTACTTC. As protein: CASGVIGDIQYF.

This clonotype was seen at least ten times. This chain uses TRBV12-3 or TRBV12-4 with TRBJ1-5; possible D gene TRBD1, 5 bases. This CDR3 has 15 amino acids. Trimming removed 2 bases from V and 5 bases from J, with 13 bases in between. The CDR3 nucleotides read TGTGCCAGCAGTTTAAAGGGGTCGGGAGATCAGCCCCAGCATTTT. It translates to CASSLKGSGDQPQHF.

This clonotype has ten or more counts. This chain links TRBV2 with TRBJ2-7; D remains ambiguous. Germline-derived CDR1 and CDR2 are SNHLY and FYNNEI. V gave up 6 bases and J gave up 0 bases, with 18 bases separating them. CDR3 length: 16 amino acids. The CDR3 protein is CASSTSSWRSSYEQYF. CDR3 bases: TGTGCCAGCAGCACATCTAGTTGGCGGAGCTCCTACGAGCAGTACTTC.

This clonotype was counted many times. The chain couples TRBV6-1 to TRBJ2-5; TRBD2 agrees at 7 bases. Germline trimming cut 6 bases from V and 7 bases from J; bases unmatched to any gene: 11. Germline CDR1 is MNHNS and CDR2 is SASEGT. The CDR3 covers 14 residues. Here the CDR3 reads CASRGGRGGGTQYF. Written as DNA, the CDR3 is TGTGCCAGCAGGGGGGGGAGGGGCGGCGGGACCCAGTACTTC.

On this clonotype itself: At one boundary the junction diverges from the germline segment, which might be a read error. J is TRBJ1-1 and V is TRBV29-1; possible D gene TRBD1, 5 bases. This CDR3 comprises 12 residues. CDR1 is SQVTM and CDR2 is ANQGSEA in the germline V gene. The CDR3 nucleotides read TGCGGCGTTGCGGACAAACGGGCTGAAGCTTTCTTT. Amino acid sequence: CGVADKRAEAFF.

Points on this clonotype: Compared with germline, one end of the junction differs, possibly owing to a read error. This chain uses TRBV20-1 with TRBJ1-1; D is undetermined. The CDR3 contains 14 residues. The V gene's germline CDR1 is DFQATT and CDR2 SNEGSKA (reference sequence). In DNA form, the CDR3 reads TGCAGTGCTTTTAACGGAGGGCTGAAAACTGAAGCTTTCTTT. Its protein is CSAFNGGLKTEAFF.

This clonotype was seen many times. The J gene is TRBJ2-7, the V gene TRBV28; 9 bases are a match to TRBD2. J was trimmed by 5 bases and V by 8 bases; bases with no gene match: 10. The CDR3 is made up of 14 amino acids. Germline CDR1 reads MDHEN; CDR2 reads SYDVKM. CDR3 DNA sequence: TGTGCCAGCGTCGGCGGGAGGGCCACCCACGAGCAGTACTTC. Translated: CASVGGRATHEQYF.

On this clonotype itself: A far more abundant clone sits one base away, making this likely a read error. The chain couples TRBV6-1 to TRBJ1-4, with D tentatively TRBD1 (5 bases). Germline V gene data show CDR1 as MNHNS and CDR2 as SASEGT. This CDR3 spans 12 amino acids. CDR3 sequence reads: CASTDGGEKPFF. The CDR3 DNA reads as TGTGCCAGCACGGACGGGGGTGAAAAACCGTTTTTT.

The chain has TRBV20-1 and TRBJ1-2, with a tentative D call TRBD1 (5 bases). Between the trimmed V and J ends, which lost 7 bases and 8 bases, there was a span of 14 bases. The germline gives CDR1 DFQATT, CDR2 SNEGSKA (reference sequence). The CDR3 has 11 residues. The CDR3 region has the DNA TGCAGTGTGAGGGGCTGGGGGGGCTACACCTTC. Translated, it gives CSVRGWGGYTF.

This clonotype was detected only a few times. Sequence at one end of the junction differs from germline and may be a read error. The chain is built from TRBV7-2 and TRBJ1-5, with D possibly TRBD1 on 5 matching bases. Germline V gene data show CDR1 as SGHTA and CDR2 as FQGNSA. This CDR3 spans 16 amino acids. CDR3 nucleotide sequence: TGTGCCGGCAGCTGGGCAGGGAAGTGGAATAATCAGCCCCAGCATTTT. Protein product: CAGSWAGKWNNQPQHF.

The rearrangement uses TRBV6-1 and TRBJ1-4; TRBD1 might be the D (5 bases). The germline V gene has CDR1 MNHNS and CDR2 SASEGT. The V gene lost 5 bases and the J gene lost 4 bases, with 17 bases spanning the gap. CDR3 length: 16 amino acids. The CDR3 region is CASSPARGGNNEKLFF. DNA of the CDR3: TGTGCCAGCAGTCCGGCCCGCGGGGGGAATAATGAAAAACTGTTTTTT.

The V call is TRBV2, the J call TRBJ1-1, with a weak D call TRBD1 (5 bases). Per germline, CDR1 SNHLY and CDR2 FYNNEI. V dropped 6 bases and J dropped 8 bases, with 10 bases sitting between them. The CDR3 has 11 amino acids. In nucleotides, the CDR3 is TGTGCCAGCAGGGGGGGGGAAGAAGCTTTCTTT. Translating gives CASRGGEEAFF.

This clonotype was recorded many times. The chain uses TRBV12-3 or TRBV12-4 and TRBJ2-2; the D is unclear. V lost 5 bases to trimming and J lost 6 bases, with 16 bases between them. The CDR3 consists of 15 residues. In DNA form, the CDR3 reads TGTGCCAGCAGTCTCGGACCTGGTGGTTCCGGGGAGCTGTTTTTT. This gives the protein CASSLGPGGSGELFF.

This clonotype turned up a few times. The rearrangement links TRBV12-3 or TRBV12-4 to TRBJ1-1, with D maybe TRBD1 (5 bases). V was cut by 8 bases and J by 6 bases, with 19 bases left in between. This CDR3 comprises 14 residues. The CDR3, as DNA: TGTGCCAGCCGAGAAACAGTAACAGGACCTGAAGCTTTCTTT. Translation gives CASRETVTGPEAFF.

This clonotype showed up many times. The chain has TRBV6-1 and TRBJ1-5; D not resolved. Germline assignment: CDR1 MNHNS and CDR2 SASEGT. Trimming stripped 4 bases from V and 5 bases from J, with 15 bases between. This CDR3 contains 15 residues. This chain's CDR3 is CASSGSRIGDQPQHF. The CDR3 coding sequence is TGTGCCAGCAGTGGGTCCAGGATAGGCGATCAGCCCCAGCATTTT.

This clonotype was seen more than once but under ten times. This chain connects TRBV7-6 to TRBJ1-1; 12 bases align to TRBD1. The CDR3 covers 19 residues. Germline assignment: CDR1 SGHVS and CDR2 FNYEAQ. V lost 2 bases and J lost 2; bases outside the gene matches: 12. CDR3: CASSLYLQGQGARNTEAFF. The CDR3 DNA reads TGTGCCAGCAGCTTATATTTACAGGGACAGGGGGCCAGAAACACTGAAGCTTTCTTT.

This clonotype has ten or more counts. The chain couples TRBV28 to TRBJ1-5; D is perhaps TRBD1 (6 bases). The CDR3 extends over 18 amino acids. Germline V gene sequence: CDR1 MDHEN, CDR2 SYDVKM. V gave up 4 bases and J gave up 7 bases, with 26 bases separating them. The chain's CDR3 is CASSSRQVGAAGLQPQHF. As DNA, the CDR3 is TGTGCCAGCAGTTCCAGACAGGTTGGGGCTGCGGGATTACAGCCCCAGCATTTT.

This clonotype was counted ten times or more. The chain recombines TRBV12-5 with TRBJ1-1; D is ambiguous. V was trimmed by 3 bases and J by 7 bases, leaving 6 bases between them. Germline-derived CDR1 and CDR2 are LGHNT and FRNRAP. The CDR3 length is 11 residues. The CDR3 here is CASGLKVEAFF. CDR3 sequence (DNA): TGTGCTAGTGGTTTAAAGGTTGAAGCTTTCTTT.

This clonotype was seen at least ten times. The chain has TRBV7-8 and TRBJ2-5; the D call may be TRBD1 or TRBD2 (5 bases each). V was trimmed by 5 bases and J by 7 bases, leaving 20 bases between them. CDR1 is SGHVS and CDR2 is FQNEAQ in the germline V gene. The CDR3 is made up of 15 amino acids. The CDR3, as DNA: TGTGCCAGCAGCCCTGGGGACGGGGAATCGGGGACCCAGTACTTC. Amino acids: CASSPGDGESGTQYF.

The chain is built from TRBV27 and TRBJ2-3; the D is unclear. Trimming cost V 5 bases and J 1 base, with 13 bases left between them. Germline V CDR1 and CDR2: MNHEY, SMNVEV (reference sequence). This CDR3 spans 15 amino acids. CDR3 DNA sequence: TGTGCCAGCAGTCCACTGACACGCCGCACAGATACGCAGTATTTT. This encodes CASSPLTRRTDTQYF.

In regard to this clonotype: Just one base apart from a much larger clone, this may be a read error. The rearrangement joins TRBV5-1 to TRBJ1-1; D ambiguous. Germline V gene data show CDR1 as SGHRS and CDR2 as YFSETQ. The CDR3 has 11 amino acids. The DNA for the CDR3 is TGCGCCAGCAGCTCGCACGGAGAAGCTCTCTTT. It specifies CASSSHGEALF.

This clonotype was counted at least ten times. V and J are TRBV11-2 and TRBJ2-5; 11 nucleotides align to TRBD1. In germline, CDR1 is SGHAT, CDR2 FQNNGV. The length of the CDR3 is 15 residues. Trimming removed 5 bases from V and 4 bases from J; junction bases left unmatched: 6. This CDR3 is CASSHGQGATETQYF. CDR3 coding DNA: TGTGCCAGCAGCCACGGACAGGGGGCTACAGAGACCCAGTACTTC.